The 11 T cell receptor beta chains reported below all come from one sample, sequenced in a study of metastatic and nonmetastatic thyroid tumors. Via MiXCR, TCRdb re-called the PCR reads. The repertoire includes several thousand clones, 15% to 20% of them detected once, and roughly 24% sits in the top ten. Treatment of any kind had been given to no patient before thyroid surgery. Sequencing was done on a sample of adjacent normal tissue. The receptors here all came from a male donor with papillary thyroid cancer or a benign thyroid nodule (not recorded which). Some clones in this sample may be carry-over from other donors' samples.

This rearrangement joins TRBV7-9 to TRBJ1-2, with 7 bases aligning to TRBD1. Germline loops: CDR1 SEHNR, CDR2 FQNEAQ (reference sequence). The CDR3 contains 13 residues. With 5 bases clipped from V and 6 bases from J, the junction kept 6 bases outside the gene matches. The CDR3 nucleotides are TGTGCCAGCAGCCCAGCGACAGGGAATGGCTACACCTTC. It encodes CASSPATGNGYTF.

The chain uses TRBV15 and TRBJ1-1, with D perhaps matching TRBD1 (6 bases). The CDR3 consists of 16 residues. The V end was cut by 8 bases, the J end by 0 bases, with 19 bases between. Germline CDR1 and CDR2: LNHNV and YYDKDF (reference sequence). The CDR3 DNA reads TGTGCCACCTCTCAAGGGGGGGGCACAATGAACACTGAAGCTTTCTTT. This translates into CATSQGGGTMNTEAFF.

This clone rates as medium-sized (0.01 to 0.1%). V usage is TRBV28 and J usage is TRBJ1-5; weak D call: TRBD1 (5 bases). Trimming removed 5 bases at V and 6 bases at J, with 17 bases between. The CDR3 runs to 15 residues. The germline V gene has CDR1 MDHEN and CDR2 SYDVKM. The CDR3 nucleotides are TGTGCCAGCAGTACCCTGACAGTGGGGATTCAGCCCCAGCATTTT. This codes for CASSTLTVGIQPQHF.

The V call is TRBV20-1, the J call TRBJ2-3; 9 bases agree with TRBD2. V lost 0 bases to trimming and J lost 1 base; unmatched junction nucleotides: 5. There are 16 residues in the CDR3. The V gene's germline CDR1 is DFQATT and CDR2 SNEGSKA (reference sequence). The CDR3 coding sequence is TGCAGTGCTAGAGACGCTTTAGCGGGAGGCACAGATACGCAGTATTTT. Encoded protein: CSARDALAGGTDTQYF.

This clone was recorded many times. The genes are TRBV4-2 and TRBJ2-3; D is perhaps TRBD2 (5 bases). CDR3 length: 15 residues. The germline gives CDR1 LGHNA, CDR2 YNFKEQ. Trimming removed 1 base at V and 6 bases at J, with 14 bases between. The CDR3 region has the DNA TGTGCCAGCAGCCAAGGAAATCTGGAGGCGGATACGCAGTATTTT. This encodes CASSQGNLEADTQYF.

The rearrangement joins TRBV15 to TRBJ2-7, with D possibly being TRBD2 (7 bases). With 5 bases removed from V and 3 bases from J, the gap between germline ends came to 23 bases. Germline values: CDR1 LNHNV, CDR2 YYDKDF (reference sequence). This CDR3 has 17 amino acids. The CDR3 DNA follows: TGTGCCACCAGCCGAGGGGGGGGAGAGGGCGGGAGCTACGAGCAGTACTTC. Encoded protein: CATSRGGGEGGSYEQYF.

The J gene is TRBJ2-2, the V gene TRBV5-5; the match to TRBD1 covers 9 bases. The CDR3 consists of 16 residues. Germline V gene lookup returns CDR1 SGHKS and CDR2 YYEKEE (reference sequence). Trimming cost V 2 bases and J 5 bases; bases outside gene matches: 7. CDR3 sequence: CASSLRQGVRTGELFF. In DNA, the CDR3 is TGTGCCAGCAGCTTAAGACAGGGGGTGAGGACCGGGGAGCTGTTTTTT.

This clone is labeled medium-sized. CDR3 in amino acids: CASSVTSGNLYNEQFF. CDR3 coding DNA: TGTGCCAGCAGCGTGACTAGCGGGAATTTGTACAATGAGCAGTTCTTC. The V call is TRBV7-2, the J call TRBJ2-1, with 11 nucleotides matching TRBD2. This CDR3 is 16 amino acids long. Germline V lookup: CDR1 SGHTA, CDR2 FQGNSA. Trimming at V came to 5 bases and at J to 4 bases, leaving 7 bases not matched to a gene.

The rearrangement joins TRBV20-1 to TRBJ1-6; possibly TRBD1 for D (5 bases). This CDR3 has 14 residues. Germline values: CDR1 DFQATT, CDR2 SNEGSKA (reference sequence). The V gene lost 2 bases and the J gene lost 5 bases, with 10 bases spanning the gap. DNA for the CDR3: TGCAGTGCTAGAAAGGGGCGAGATAATTCACCCCTCCACTTT. It is translated as CSARKGRDNSPLHF.

The V gene is TRBV27, the J gene TRBJ1-4; 8 bases are shared with TRBD1. This CDR3 is built from 17 residues. V dropped 5 bases and J dropped 8; count of bases not matched to a gene: 16. Germline CDR1 MNHEY, CDR2 SMNVEV (reference sequence). CDR3 residues: CASSPKHTGGRDEKLFF. The CDR3 region has the DNA TGTGCCAGCAGTCCAAAACACACAGGGGGTCGTGACGAAAAACTGTTTTTT. Full variable domain (outside the CDR3, taken from reference TRBV27 and TRBJ1-4): EAQVTQNPRYLITVTGKKLTVTCSQNMNHEYMSWYRQDPGLGLRQIYYSMNVEVTDKGDVPEGYKVSRKEKRNFPLILESPSPNQTSLYFCASSPKHTGGRDEKLFFGSGTQLSVL.

V usage is TRBV15 and J usage is TRBJ1-1; weak D call: TRBD1 (5 bases). The CDR3 consists of 16 residues. V shed 0 bases and J shed 6 bases, with 17 bases lying between them. CDR1 is LNHNV, CDR2 YYDKDF, per germline (reference sequence). CDR3 coding DNA: TGTGCCACCAGCAGAGATCAGGGCGGTAGGCCCCCTGAAGCTTTCTTT. This gives the protein CATSRDQGGRPPEAFF.